The present TCR beta chain was sequenced within a study of T cells in narcolepsy. Background on the study: Healthy controls were enrolled alongside patients with narcolepsy type 1 or type 2. Study-wide results and limits: HCRT-specific and TRIB2-specific autoreactive clonotypes appeared among same-patient CSF and blood CD4+ clonotypes.

This clone was recorded only once. The antigen remains undetermined. V dropped 4 bases and J dropped 6; count of bases not matched to a gene: 13. This CDR3 is 16 amino acids long. The germline V gene encodes CDR1 SGHRS and CDR2 YFSETQ. Assay used: immunoSEQ multiplex PCR; TCRdb lists only in-frame clones, some missing. The sample lists roughly 3,100 clones; around two thirds were seen once. The gene calls are TRBV5-1 and TRBJ1-1; 9 bases align to TRBD1. The sample comprised CD45RA- memory CD8+ T cells from PBMCs. This sequence originates from a human donor with narcolepsy. The CDR3 loop reads CASSGGTGFDFAEAFF. The CDR3 region has the DNA TGCGCCAGCAGCGGGGGGACAGGGTTTGATTTCGCTGAAGCTTTCTTT.